The TCR beta chain described here comes from a study of cytomegalovirus exposure and HLA in healthy donors. With 60 Vbeta and 13 Jbeta primers, the PCR was carried out. Clones were read by immunoSEQ multiplex PCR, and TCRdb kept only the in-frame ones, dropping some. Among under 200,000 clones listed, over 60% were seen once. Trimming removed 7 bases from V and 2 bases from J; junction bases left unmatched: 3. This CDR3 is built from 13 residues. Germline V gives CDR1 SGDLS, CDR2 YYNGEE. The sample consisted of PBMCs. This sequence was found in a middle-aged man in good health and CMV-seronegative. V is TRBV9 and J is TRBJ2-3; 8 nucleotides match TRBD1. The CDR3 here is CASSGQVTDTQYF. The CDR3 DNA reads TGTGCCAGCTCGGGACAGGTCACAGATACGCAGTATTTT.